This TCR beta chain was obtained from a study of T cells in Graves' hyperthyroidism and ophthalmopathy (dated by TCRdb to between 2019 and 2020). Background for the entire study: Peripheral blood was collected at initial diagnosis, before any treatment. Once sampling was done, hyperthyroidism patients were given methimazole at a starting dose of 30 mg daily, whereas ophthalmopathy patients were given high-dose intravenous methylprednisolone. Whether ophthalmopathy could be predicted prospectively was tested in an independent validation cohort made up of 18 to 20 hyperthyroidism patients plus 17 patients who later progressed to ophthalmopathy. The 100 discovery patients were randomly divided into training and test sets at a 7:3 ratio. Thyroid tissue and blood T-cell repertoires from six Graves' hyperthyroidism patients were also compared in the study. The paper describes TCR Vbeta CDR3 sequencing of about 140 peripheral blood samples, made up of 43 ophthalmopathy patients, around 78 hyperthyroidism patients and approximately 17 progressor patients. A discovery cohort of around 100 patients, 43 with Graves' ophthalmopathy and more than 55 with stable Graves' hyperthyroidism, was used to find distinguishing TCR V-J signatures.

In regard to this clonotype: Its antigen is still unknown. Within one base of it there is no much larger clone, and no base qualities were kept.

A distance of 10 bases separates the germline ends of V and J, which lose 6 bases and 3 bases respectively. The CDR3 spans 13 residues, from the cysteine through the phenylalanine. Only the CDR3 part of the read is kept: 39 bases, read in frame from the first base. TCR beta CDR3 regions were amplified from RNA transcripts. The TCR CDR3 was subjected to a first round of RT-PCR using the HTBI primer set and the Qiagen OneStep RT-PCR kit. Libraries were constructed in a second round of multiplex PCR, after which size selection and purification were performed. Sequencing of the libraries was done on an Illumina HiSeq2000 using paired-end 100 bp reads. Per the authors' processing: SOAPnuke was used to process the raw data, throwing out any read that contained adapters or uncalled bases, had a mean Phred below 15, or lacked an exact constant-primer or identifier match. High-quality paired reads were merged using COPE v1.2.5, and each unique nucleotide sequence was defined as a clonotype. MiTCR v1.1 was used to align clonotypes to the IMGT TRBV, TRBD and TRBJ reference segments. Analysis was restricted to V-J combinations with a frequency above 0.0001, which covered roughly 99% of repertoires. A TCS score was defined as the ratio of F50 (clonal expansion) to E x V (chaos), with BLOSUM62-based TCRdist applied between CDR3 peptides within each V-J. Welch's t-statistics and random forest reduced roughly 540 V-J features to roughly 13, which were used in a naive Bayes classifier (R e1071). TCRdb itself trimmed the public reads at Q25 with fastp, ran MiXCR and retained productive beta chains. For every CDR3 protein sequence, its rows merge into one entry that carries the most common genes and DNA. What appears here as the V and J calls and clone size reflects TCRdb's work, not the paper's. The table for this sample lists 330,000 or so distinct CDR3 sequences; roughly 19% of them were counted only once. The ten biggest clones cover 39% of the sample.

Results and caveats for the whole study, not just this receptor: A model built on a 13 V-J signature distinguished ophthalmopathy from stable hyperthyroidism, reaching 85% to 90% sensitivity and about 81% specificity in cross-validation and 80%/75% in testing. During validation, the model predicted progression to ophthalmopathy a median of approximately 6 months ahead of onset, with more than 60% sensitivity and 72% to 85% specificity. No statistical method was used to fix the sample size in advance, and group allocation was not hidden from the investigators. Most expanded thyroid clonotypes (frequency above 0.001) were also detected in blood, suggesting blood repertoires may reflect thyroid immune responses.

Ophthalmopathy patients had moderately to severely active disease, with a Clinical Activity Score of 3 or more, a NOSPECS grade of 4 or more, and a disease duration of less than 3 months. Any patient with an uncontrolled infection, another autoimmune disease, pregnancy or lactation was excluded. Diagnoses relied on clinical symptoms, serum thyroxine and TRAb, thyroid ultrasound and orbital computed tomography. PBMCs were isolated from 7.5 to 10 ml of fresh peripheral blood by Ficoll-Paque density gradient centrifugation. Total RNA was extracted using Trizol reagent, and RNA quality was assessed on an Agilent 2100 Bioanalyzer.

The source is a man aged 50-59 years with Graves' ophthalmopathy. The sequence is built from TRBV12-3 or TRBV12-4 and TRBJ2-3, with no reliable assignment of the D segment. Sample: blood. The CDR3 region: CASRALGTDTQYF. The bases are TGTGCCAGCAGAGCGTTAGGTACAGATACGCAGTATTTT.